Reported below is one T cell receptor (beta chain). Its antigen specificity is not known. Qualities for individual bases were not recorded, and no much larger clone is one base off. CDR1 SGHKS and CDR2 YYEKEE are derived from the germline V gene (reference sequence). Counted from cysteine to phenylalanine, this CDR3 has 14 amino acids. Just CDR3 DNA is preserved here, 42 bases in frame from base 1. V ends up 4 bases short and J 0 bases short, with an unmatched junction base count of 2. These data come from a study of cytomegalovirus exposure and HLA in healthy donors (dated by TCRdb to the late 2010s). A note on the overall study: According to a later analysis, one platform produced both the 110 or so validation repertoires and the 720 or so repertoires of the first cohort. The study aimed to test whether cataloging public T cell receptors could reveal signatures of past pathogen exposure. Along with the approximately 620-subject first cohort, a separate validation cohort of 120 different subjects was used. To predict cytomegalovirus infection status, the study combined high-throughput TCR immunosequencing, statistical association of individual TCRs with disease status, and machine learning. The paper as a whole reports these results and caveats: In both the original and validation cohorts, the classifier was reported to diagnose cytomegalovirus status with high specificity and sensitivity. A later analysis lacked HLA typing for the validation cohort, so it scored co-occurrence in that cohort across all 120 or so repertoires. A total of fewer than 200 TCR beta chains were listed by the study as associated with cytomegalovirus. In a later analysis, TCRs clustered in the first cohort were found to also tend to co-occur in the roughly 120 validation repertoires, with about 93% of cluster scores above 0. Most TCR sequences were observed very rarely across donors, whereas some public TCRs were present in many individuals. According to the authors, the approach could potentially be generalized to other disease states and immunological phenotypes. Three of the identified cytomegalovirus-associated TCR beta chains were confirmed in vitro to be specific for cytomegalovirus antigens.

Libraries came from the immunoSEQ multiplex PCR assay. The original methods were these. To diagnose cytomegalovirus status from the catalog of TCR beta chain sequences, a statistical classification framework was built. TCRdb limited this immuneACCESS table to in-frame rearrangements with V and J called. A share of clones is missing; checked studies link under half to unresolved V genes, and the rest is unexplained. V, J and clone size were drawn from that table, and D and trimming were deduced from the DNA. The sample records roughly 130,000 clones, 85% to 90% of which are singletons. About 6.6% of the sample comes from the top ten. The donors belonged to the validation cohort of around 110 subjects, which was separate from the 666-subject first cohort.

The sample taken for sequencing was PBMCs. This TCR came from a woman under 40 in good health and CMV-seropositive. The chain is encoded by TRBV5-5 joined to TRBJ2-3, with 7 junctional bases fitting TRBD1. The sequenced DNA: TGTGCCAGCAGCCAGGGACAGAGCACAGATACGCAGTATTTT. Its product reads: CASSQGQSTDTQYF.